This T cell receptor (beta chain) was captured in a study of T cell clones after liver transplantation. About the research overall: Tolerance: complete withdrawal held at least one year, liver enzymes staying within twice normal.

Measured with immunoSEQ multiplex PCR; TCRdb has only the in-frame clones, and not every one. The sample includes around 100,000 clones, roughly 80% of them seen just once. This clone is a singleton in its sample. Germline CDR1 reads SGDLS; CDR2 reads YYNGEE. Trimming took 4 bases from V and 0 from J; bases not matched to a gene: 16. This CDR3 is 20 amino acids long. The chain links TRBV9 to TRBJ2-1; 10 nucleotides agree with TRBD2. The receptor comes from a human donor who received a liver transplant. Material: CD4+ T cells from blood, obtained before liver transplant. The chain's CDR3 is CASSIWASGGRRSSYNEQFF. The CDR3 nucleotides are TGTGCCAGCAGCATTTGGGCTAGCGGGGGCCGACGAAGCTCCTACAATGAGCAGTTCTTC. Filled out from reference TRBV9 and TRBJ2-1, the complete variable domain reads DSGVTQTPKHLITATGQRVTLRCSPRSGDLSVYWYQQSLDQGLQFLIQYYNGEERAKGNILERFSAQQFPDLHSELNLSSLELGDSALYFCASSIWASGGRRSSYNEQFFGPGTRLTVL.